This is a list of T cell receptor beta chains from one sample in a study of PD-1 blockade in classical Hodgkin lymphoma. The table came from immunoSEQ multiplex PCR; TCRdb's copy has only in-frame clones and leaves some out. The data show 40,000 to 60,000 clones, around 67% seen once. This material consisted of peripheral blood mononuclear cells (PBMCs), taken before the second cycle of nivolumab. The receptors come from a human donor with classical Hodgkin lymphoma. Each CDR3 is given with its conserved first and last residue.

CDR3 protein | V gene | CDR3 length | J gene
CASSDQYRTGSSYEQYF | TRBV25-1 | 17 | TRBJ2-7
CASSLRLAQAYNEQFF | TRBV5-1 | 16 | TRBJ2-1
CASRDLSNEQFF | TRBV7-2 | 12 | TRBJ2-1
CASSYGEPQHF | TRBV19 | 11 | TRBJ1-5
CASSSRWNTEAFF | TRBV9 | 13 | TRBJ1-1
CASSQEIPLTGAGAKNIQYF | TRBV4-2 | 20 | TRBJ2-4
CASSLTGVNEAFF | TRBV6-1 | 13 | TRBJ1-1
CASSDRLGGVSPLHF | TRBV5-1 | 15 | TRBJ1-6
CASSFNMRGYTF | TRBV7-2 | 12 | TRBJ1-2
CASRRTLAGTDTQYF | TRBV2 | 15 | TRBJ2-3
CSVMPSSGRGWPNTGELFF | TRBV29-1 | 19 | TRBJ2-2
CASSSPPDRGGFEQYF | TRBV6-5 | 16 | TRBJ2-7
CASSLLGTSGTSHSYNEQFF | TRBV28 | 20 | TRBJ2-1
CASSPMAGYSYEQYF | TRBV6-6 | 15 | TRBJ2-7
CASSEWPFGETQYF | TRBV25-1 | 14 | TRBJ2-5
CASSLAAGGGTEAFF | TRBV7-8 | 15 | TRBJ1-1
CASSVGYRGDDNEQFF | TRBV9 | 16 | TRBJ2-1
CSVATDTNYGYTF | TRBV29-1 | 13 | TRBJ1-2
CASSLARVSEAFF | TRBV5-1 | 13 | TRBJ1-1
CASSYVLAGSDEQFF | TRBV6-5 | 15 | TRBJ2-1
CASRGPRETQYF | TRBV6-5 | 12 | TRBJ2-5
CASSLGQGGTDTQYF | TRBV7-7 | 15 | TRBJ2-3
CASSPLETQYF | TRBV7-2 | 11 | TRBJ2-5